This T cell receptor (beta chain) was observed in a study of blood T cell repertoires in COVID-19. At the level of the study: The United States, Italy and Spain supplied acute and convalescent COVID-19 samples. PBMCs, B-cell-depleted T cells, or T cells were the source of the cDNA or gDNA that made up the material.

Study processing details: Estimation of nucleated cell counts relied on the amplification of reference gene primers. Produced via immunoSEQ multiplex PCR; TCRdb's table is partial and in-frame only. V and J calls plus clone size are reproduced from that table; the DNA served to infer D and trimming. The sample records under 150,000 clones, around 86% being singletons. The V end lost 5 bases, the J end lost 0 bases, and 9 bases lay between the germline ends. Germline-derived CDR1 and CDR2 are LGHNT and FRNRAP. The CDR3 has 14 amino acids. Sequencing input: peripheral blood. The sequence came from a man older than 75 with acute or convalescent COVID-19. This rearrangement joins TRBV12-5 to TRBJ2-3, with D maybe TRBD1 (6 bases). CDR3 sequence: CASGQQGSTDTQYF. CDR3 coding DNA: TGTGCTAGTGGTCAACAGGGTAGCACAGATACGCAGTATTTT.